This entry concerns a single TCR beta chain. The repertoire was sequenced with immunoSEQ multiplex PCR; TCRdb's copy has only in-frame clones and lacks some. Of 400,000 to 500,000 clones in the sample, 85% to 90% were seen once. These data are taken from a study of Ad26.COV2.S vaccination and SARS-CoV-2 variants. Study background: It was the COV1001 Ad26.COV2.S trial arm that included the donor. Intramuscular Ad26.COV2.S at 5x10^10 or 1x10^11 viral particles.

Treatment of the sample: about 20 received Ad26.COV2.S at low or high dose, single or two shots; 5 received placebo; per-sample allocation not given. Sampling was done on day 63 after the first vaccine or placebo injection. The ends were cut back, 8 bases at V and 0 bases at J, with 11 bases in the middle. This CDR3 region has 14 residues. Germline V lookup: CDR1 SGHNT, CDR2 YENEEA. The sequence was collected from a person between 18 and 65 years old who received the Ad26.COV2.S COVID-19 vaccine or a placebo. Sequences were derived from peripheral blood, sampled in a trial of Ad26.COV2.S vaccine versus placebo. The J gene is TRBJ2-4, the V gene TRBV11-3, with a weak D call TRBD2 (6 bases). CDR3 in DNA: TGTGCCAGCCGGGACTCTCTAGCCAAAAACATTCAGTACTTC. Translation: CASRDSLAKNIQYF.